This T cell receptor (beta chain) came from a study of CD8+CD57+ T cells in acquired aplastic anemia. Looking at the study overall: Sorted CD4+ plus CD8+ cells gave DNA averaging approximately 2.9 ug. Study-wide findings and caveats: Between patients and controls, about 31 CD8+ CDR3 sequences were found in common.

Germline V gives CDR1 SGDLS, CDR2 YYNGEE. This CDR3 has 14 amino acids. V lost 3 bases and J lost 5; bases outside the gene matches: 7. Patients chosen for sequencing had shown CD8+CD57+ cell expansion by flow cytometry. Each patient carried a diagnosis of severe acquired aplastic anemia. None of the patients had been given any therapy when their blood was sampled. For CDR3 and TCR beta VDJ profiling, genomic DNA was the template used. TCRdb redid the calling of the reads with MiXCR, one entry per CDR3 protein. The sample comprises approximately 58,000 distinct CDR3 sequences, roughly three fifths of which are singletons, and roughly 15% rests with the top ten. With regard to this clonotype: Antigen specificity is unknown.

The chain couples TRBV9 to TRBJ1-2; the match to TRBD1 covers 7 bases. The sequencing input was sorted CD4+, CD8+, or CD8+CD57+ T cells (not recorded which) from PBMCs. The receptor was derived from a human donor with aplastic anemia. The DNA of the CDR3 is TGTGCCAGCAGCGCCAGAGGGACAGAGTATGGCTACACCTTC. It encodes CASSARGTEYGYTF.